The next 3 T cell receptor beta chains were all read from a single sample in a study of control samples from healthy donors and cancer patients. Method: immunoSEQ multiplex PCR; TCRdb's copy keeps in-frame clones and lacks some. The sample consists of more than 95,000 clones, 93% of them appearing once. The sequenced sample consisted of blood. Receptors originate from a man aged 25 to 40 in good health.

The genes are TRBV6-6 and TRBJ1-2; D is unresolved. Germline CDR1 is MNHNY and CDR2 is SVGAGI (reference sequence). This CDR3 is 15 amino acids long. The ends were cut back, 2 bases at V and 4 bases at J, with 14 bases in the middle. For the CDR3, the DNA is TGTGCCAGCAGTTACAATCAGGCCTGGGGCTATGGCTACACCTTC. Its protein is CASSYNQAWGYGYTF.

V and J are TRBV15 and TRBJ2-2; D is undetermined. The length of the CDR3 is 14 residues. Trimming pared 2 bases from V and 3 bases from J, leaving 7 bases between. Germline CDR1 reads LNHNV; CDR2 reads YYDKDF (reference sequence). Here the CDR3 DNA reads TGTGCCACCAGCAGAACGAGAGACACCGGGGAGCTGTTTTTT. Its protein product is CATSRTRDTGELFF.

The CDR3 DNA is TGTGCCAGTAGCACCCTGCTAGCGGGGCGGCAAGAGACCCAGTACTTC. Its translation: CASSTLLAGRQETQYF. The V call is TRBV19, the J call TRBJ2-5; 9 nucleotides align to TRBD2. CDR3 length: 16 residues. The V gene end was trimmed by 6 bases and the J gene end by 2 bases; junction bases not matched to a gene: 10. Germline values: CDR1 LNHDA, CDR2 SQIVND (reference sequence).